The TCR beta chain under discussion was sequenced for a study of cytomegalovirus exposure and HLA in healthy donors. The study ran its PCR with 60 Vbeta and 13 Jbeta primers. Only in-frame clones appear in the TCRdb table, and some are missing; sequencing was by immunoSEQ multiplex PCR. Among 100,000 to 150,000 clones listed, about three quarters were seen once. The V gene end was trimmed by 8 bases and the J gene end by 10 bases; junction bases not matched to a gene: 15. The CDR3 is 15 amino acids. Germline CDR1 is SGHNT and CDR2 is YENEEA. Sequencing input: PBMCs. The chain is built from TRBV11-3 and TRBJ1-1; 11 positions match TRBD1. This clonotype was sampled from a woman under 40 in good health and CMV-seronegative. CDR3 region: CASRPPGQGGSVAFF. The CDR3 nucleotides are TGTGCCAGCCGCCCGCCGGGACAGGGGGGTTCTGTAGCTTTCTTT.